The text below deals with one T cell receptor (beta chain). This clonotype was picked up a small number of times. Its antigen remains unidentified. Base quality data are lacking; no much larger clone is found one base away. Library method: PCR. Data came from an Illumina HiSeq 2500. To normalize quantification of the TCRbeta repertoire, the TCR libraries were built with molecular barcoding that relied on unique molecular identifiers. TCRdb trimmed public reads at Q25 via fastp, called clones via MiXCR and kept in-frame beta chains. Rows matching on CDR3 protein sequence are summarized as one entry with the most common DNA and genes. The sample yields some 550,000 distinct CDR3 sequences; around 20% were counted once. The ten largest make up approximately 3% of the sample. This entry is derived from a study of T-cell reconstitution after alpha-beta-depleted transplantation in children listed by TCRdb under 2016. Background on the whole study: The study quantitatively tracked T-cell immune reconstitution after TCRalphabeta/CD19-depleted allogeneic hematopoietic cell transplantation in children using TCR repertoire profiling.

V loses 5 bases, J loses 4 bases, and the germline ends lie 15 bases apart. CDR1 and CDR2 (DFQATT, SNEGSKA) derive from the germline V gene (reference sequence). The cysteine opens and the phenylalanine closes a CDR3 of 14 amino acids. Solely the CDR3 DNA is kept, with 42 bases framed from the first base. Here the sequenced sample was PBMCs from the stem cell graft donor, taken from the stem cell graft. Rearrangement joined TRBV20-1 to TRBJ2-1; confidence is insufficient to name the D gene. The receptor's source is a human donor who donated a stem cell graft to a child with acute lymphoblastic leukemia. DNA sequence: TGCAGTGCTTCCCCTACCCCCATTTACAATGAGCAGTTCTTC. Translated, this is CSASPTPIYNEQFF.